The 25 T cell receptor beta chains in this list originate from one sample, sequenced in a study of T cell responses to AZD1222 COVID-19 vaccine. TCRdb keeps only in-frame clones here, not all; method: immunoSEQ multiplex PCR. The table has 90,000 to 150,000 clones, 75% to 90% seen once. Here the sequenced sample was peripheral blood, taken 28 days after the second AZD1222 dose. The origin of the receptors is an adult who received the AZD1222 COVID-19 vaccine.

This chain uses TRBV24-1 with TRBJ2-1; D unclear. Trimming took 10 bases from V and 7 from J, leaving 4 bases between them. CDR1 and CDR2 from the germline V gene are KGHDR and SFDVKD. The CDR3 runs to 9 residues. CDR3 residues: CATTNEQFF. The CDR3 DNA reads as TGTGCCACTACAAATGAGCAGTTCTTC.

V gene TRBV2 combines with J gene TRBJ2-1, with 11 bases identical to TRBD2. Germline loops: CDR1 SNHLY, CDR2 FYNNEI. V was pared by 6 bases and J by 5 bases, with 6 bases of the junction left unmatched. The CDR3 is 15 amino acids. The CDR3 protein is CASRSPSGGNNEQFF. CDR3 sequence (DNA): TGTGCCAGCAGGTCCCCTAGCGGGGGGAACAATGAGCAGTTCTTC.

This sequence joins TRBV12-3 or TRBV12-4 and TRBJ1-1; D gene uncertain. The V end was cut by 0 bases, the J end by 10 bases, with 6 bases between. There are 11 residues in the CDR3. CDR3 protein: CASSLAEVAFF. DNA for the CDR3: TGTGCCAGCAGTTTAGCGGAGGTAGCTTTCTTT.

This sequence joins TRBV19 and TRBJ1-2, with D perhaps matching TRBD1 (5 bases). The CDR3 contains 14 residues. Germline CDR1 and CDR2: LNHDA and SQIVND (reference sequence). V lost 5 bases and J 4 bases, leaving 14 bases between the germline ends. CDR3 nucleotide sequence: TGTGCCAGTAGTGCAGGGTATGGCGGCTATGGCTACACCTTC. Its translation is CASSAGYGGYGYTF.

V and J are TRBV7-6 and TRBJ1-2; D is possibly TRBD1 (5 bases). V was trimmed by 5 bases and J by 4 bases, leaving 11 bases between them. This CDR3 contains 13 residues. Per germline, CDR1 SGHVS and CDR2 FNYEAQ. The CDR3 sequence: CASSQGPRYGYTF. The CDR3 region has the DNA TGTGCCAGCAGCCAGGGACCGCGCTATGGCTACACCTTC.

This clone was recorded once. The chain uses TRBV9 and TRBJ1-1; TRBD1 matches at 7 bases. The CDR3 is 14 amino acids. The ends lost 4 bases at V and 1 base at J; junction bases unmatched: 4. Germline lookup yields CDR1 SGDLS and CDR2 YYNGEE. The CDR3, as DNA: TGTGCCAGCAGCCCCGGGACAGCGAACACTGAAGCTTTCTTT. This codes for CASSPGTANTEAFF.

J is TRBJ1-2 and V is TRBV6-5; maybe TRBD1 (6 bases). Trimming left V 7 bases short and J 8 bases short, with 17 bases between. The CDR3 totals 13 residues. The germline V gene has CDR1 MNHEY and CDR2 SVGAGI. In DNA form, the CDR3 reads TGTGCCAGCAACTACTGGGGGGCGCAGGGCTACACCTTC. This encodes CASNYWGAQGYTF.

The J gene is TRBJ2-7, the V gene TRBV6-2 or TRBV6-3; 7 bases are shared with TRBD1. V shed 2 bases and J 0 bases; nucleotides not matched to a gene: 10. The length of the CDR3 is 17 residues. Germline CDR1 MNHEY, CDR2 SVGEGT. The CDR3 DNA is TGTGCCAGCAGTTACAGGATGGGACAGCGGAGCTCCTACGAGCAGTACTTC. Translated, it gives CASSYRMGQRSSYEQYF.

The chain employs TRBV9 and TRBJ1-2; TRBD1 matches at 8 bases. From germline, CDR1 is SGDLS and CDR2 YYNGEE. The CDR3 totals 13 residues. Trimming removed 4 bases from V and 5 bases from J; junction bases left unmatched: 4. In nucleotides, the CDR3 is TGTGCCAGCAGCCCCCGACAGGGGTATGGCTACACCTTC. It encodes CASSPRQGYGYTF. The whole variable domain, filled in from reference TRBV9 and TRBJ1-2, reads DSGVTQTPKHLITATGQRVTLRCSPRSGDLSVYWYQQSLDQGLQFLIQYYNGEERAKGNILERFSAQQFPDLHSELNLSSLELGDSALYFCASSPRQGYGYTFGSGTRLTVV.

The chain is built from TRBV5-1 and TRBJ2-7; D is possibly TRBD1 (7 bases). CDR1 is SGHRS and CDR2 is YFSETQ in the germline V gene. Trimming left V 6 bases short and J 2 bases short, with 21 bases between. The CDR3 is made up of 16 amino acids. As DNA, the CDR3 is TGCGCCAGCATGTGGAGGGCGTCAGGGGGAACCTACGAGCAGTACTTC. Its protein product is CASMWRASGGTYEQYF.

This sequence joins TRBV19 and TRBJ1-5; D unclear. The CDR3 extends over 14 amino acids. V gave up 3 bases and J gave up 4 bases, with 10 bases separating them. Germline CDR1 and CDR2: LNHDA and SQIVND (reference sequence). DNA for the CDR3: TGTGCCAGTAGTATTATGTGGGGAAATCAGCCCCAGCATTTT. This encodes CASSIMWGNQPQHF.

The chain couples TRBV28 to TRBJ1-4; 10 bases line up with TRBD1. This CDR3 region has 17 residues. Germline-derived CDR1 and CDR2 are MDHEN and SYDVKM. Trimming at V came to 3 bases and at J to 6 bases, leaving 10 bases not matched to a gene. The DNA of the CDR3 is TGTGCCAGCAGTTTGACCCAGACAGGGGGCGGATATGAAAAACTGTTTTTT. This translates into CASSLTQTGGGYEKLFF.

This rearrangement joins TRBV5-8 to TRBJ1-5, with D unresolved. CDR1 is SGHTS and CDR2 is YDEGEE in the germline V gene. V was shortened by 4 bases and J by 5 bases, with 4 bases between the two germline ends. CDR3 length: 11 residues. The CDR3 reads CASSQDQPQHF. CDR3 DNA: TGTGCCAGCAGCCAGGATCAGCCCCAGCATTTT.

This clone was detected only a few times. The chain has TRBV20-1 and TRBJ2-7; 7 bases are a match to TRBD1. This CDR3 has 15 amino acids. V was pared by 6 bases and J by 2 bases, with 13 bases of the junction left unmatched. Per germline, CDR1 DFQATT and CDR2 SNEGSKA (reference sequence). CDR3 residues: CSASPRTGVTYEQYF. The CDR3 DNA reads TGCAGTGCAAGTCCTCGGACAGGAGTTACCTACGAGCAGTACTTC.

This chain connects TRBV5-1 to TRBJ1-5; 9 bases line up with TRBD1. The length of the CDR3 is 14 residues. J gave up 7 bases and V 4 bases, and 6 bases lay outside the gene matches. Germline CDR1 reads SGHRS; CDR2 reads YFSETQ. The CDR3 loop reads CASSLTGGKQPQHF. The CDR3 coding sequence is TGCGCCAGCAGCCTGACAGGGGGAAAACAGCCCCAGCATTTT.

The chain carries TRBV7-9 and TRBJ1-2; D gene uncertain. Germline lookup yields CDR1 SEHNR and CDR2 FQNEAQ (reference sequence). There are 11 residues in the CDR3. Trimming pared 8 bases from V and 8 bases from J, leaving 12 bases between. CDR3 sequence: CASRLGWGYTF. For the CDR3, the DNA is TGTGCCAGCCGACTCGGGTGGGGCTACACCTTC.

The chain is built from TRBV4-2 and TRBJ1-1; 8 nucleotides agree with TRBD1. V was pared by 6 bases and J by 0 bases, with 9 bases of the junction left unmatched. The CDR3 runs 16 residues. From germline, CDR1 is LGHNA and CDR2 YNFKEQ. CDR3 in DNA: TGTGCCAGCAGACCGACAGGGGATGGTGTGAACACTGAAGCTTTCTTT. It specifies CASRPTGDGVNTEAFF.

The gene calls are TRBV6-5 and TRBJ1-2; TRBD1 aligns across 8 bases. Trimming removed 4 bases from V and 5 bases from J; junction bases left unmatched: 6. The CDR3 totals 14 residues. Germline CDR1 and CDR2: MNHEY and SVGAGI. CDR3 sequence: CASSSTGVGYGYTF. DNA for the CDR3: TGTGCCAGCAGTTCGACAGGGGTGGGTTATGGCTACACCTTC.

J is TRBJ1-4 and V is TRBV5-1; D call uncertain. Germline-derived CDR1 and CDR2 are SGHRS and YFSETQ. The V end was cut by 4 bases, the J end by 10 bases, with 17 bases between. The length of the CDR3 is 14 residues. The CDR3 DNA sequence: TGCGCCAGCAGCCCGACTTCCCAACTCACAAAACTGTTTTTT. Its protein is CASSPTSQLTKLFF.

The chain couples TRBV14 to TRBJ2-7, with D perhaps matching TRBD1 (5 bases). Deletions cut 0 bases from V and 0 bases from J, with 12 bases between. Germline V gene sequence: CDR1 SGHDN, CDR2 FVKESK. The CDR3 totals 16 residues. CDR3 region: CASSQDGALSSYEQYF. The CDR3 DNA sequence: TGTGCCAGCAGCCAAGATGGGGCCCTGAGCTCCTACGAGCAGTACTTC.

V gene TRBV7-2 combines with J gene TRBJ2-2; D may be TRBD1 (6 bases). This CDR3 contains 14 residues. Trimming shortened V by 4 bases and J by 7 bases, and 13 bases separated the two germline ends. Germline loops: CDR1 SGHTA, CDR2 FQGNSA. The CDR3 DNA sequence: TGTGCCAGCAGCTCTGGACAGCTTGGCGGGGAGCTGTTTTTT. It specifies CASSSGQLGGELFF.

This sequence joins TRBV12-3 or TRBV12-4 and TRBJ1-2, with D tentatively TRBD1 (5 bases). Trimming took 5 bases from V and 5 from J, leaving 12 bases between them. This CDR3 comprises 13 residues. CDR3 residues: CASSRGRTYGYTF. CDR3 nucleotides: TGTGCCAGCAGTCGGGGACGGACTTATGGCTACACCTTC.

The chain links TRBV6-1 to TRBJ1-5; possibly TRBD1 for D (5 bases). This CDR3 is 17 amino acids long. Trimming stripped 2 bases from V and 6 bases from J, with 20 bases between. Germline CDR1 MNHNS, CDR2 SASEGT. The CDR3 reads CASSERLASSRGQPQHF. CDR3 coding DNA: TGTGCCAGCAGTGAAAGATTGGCCTCCTCAAGGGGTCAGCCCCAGCATTTT.

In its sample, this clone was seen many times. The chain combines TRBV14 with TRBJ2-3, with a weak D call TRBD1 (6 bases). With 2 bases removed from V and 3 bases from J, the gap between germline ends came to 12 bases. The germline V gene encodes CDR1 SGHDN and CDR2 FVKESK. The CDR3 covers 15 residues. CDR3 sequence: CASSQYMGATDTQYF. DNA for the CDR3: TGTGCCAGCAGCCAATACATGGGGGCGACAGATACGCAGTATTTT. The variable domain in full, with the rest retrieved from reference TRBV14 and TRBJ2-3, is EAGVTQFPSHSVIEKGQTVTLRCDPISGHDNLYWYRRVMGKEIKFLLHFVKESKQDESGMPNNRFLAERTGGTYSTLKVQPAELEDSGVYFCASSQYMGATDTQYFGPGTRLTVL.

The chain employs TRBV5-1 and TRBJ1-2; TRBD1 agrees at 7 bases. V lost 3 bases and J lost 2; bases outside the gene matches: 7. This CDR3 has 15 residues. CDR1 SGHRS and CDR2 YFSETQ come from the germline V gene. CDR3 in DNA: TGCGCCAGCAGCTCCGCGACAGGGCTCAACTATGGCTACACCTTC. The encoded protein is CASSSATGLNYGYTF.